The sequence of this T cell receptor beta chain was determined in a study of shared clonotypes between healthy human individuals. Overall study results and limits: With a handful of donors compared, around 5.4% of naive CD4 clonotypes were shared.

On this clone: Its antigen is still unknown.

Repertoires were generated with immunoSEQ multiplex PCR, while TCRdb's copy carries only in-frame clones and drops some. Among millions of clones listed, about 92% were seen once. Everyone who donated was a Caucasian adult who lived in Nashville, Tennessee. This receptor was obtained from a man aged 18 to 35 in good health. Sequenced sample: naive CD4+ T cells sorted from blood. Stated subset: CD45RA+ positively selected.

Here the CDR3 DNA reads TGTGCCAGCAGTCCAGCTAACTATGGCTACACCTTC. Its protein product is CASSPANYGYTF. The chain recombines TRBV11-2 with TRBJ1-2; D is ambiguous. This CDR3 spans 12 amino acids. The germline V gene encodes CDR1 SGHAT and CDR2 FQNNGV. Deletions cut 6 bases from V and 0 bases from J, with 5 bases between. The full variable domain, rest sourced from reference TRBV11-2 and TRBJ1-2, is EAGVAQSPRYKIIEKRQSVAFWCNPISGHATLYWYQQILGQGPKLLIQFQNNGVVDDSQLPKDRFSAERLKGVDSTLKIQPAKLEDSAVYLCASSPANYGYTFGSGTRLTVV.